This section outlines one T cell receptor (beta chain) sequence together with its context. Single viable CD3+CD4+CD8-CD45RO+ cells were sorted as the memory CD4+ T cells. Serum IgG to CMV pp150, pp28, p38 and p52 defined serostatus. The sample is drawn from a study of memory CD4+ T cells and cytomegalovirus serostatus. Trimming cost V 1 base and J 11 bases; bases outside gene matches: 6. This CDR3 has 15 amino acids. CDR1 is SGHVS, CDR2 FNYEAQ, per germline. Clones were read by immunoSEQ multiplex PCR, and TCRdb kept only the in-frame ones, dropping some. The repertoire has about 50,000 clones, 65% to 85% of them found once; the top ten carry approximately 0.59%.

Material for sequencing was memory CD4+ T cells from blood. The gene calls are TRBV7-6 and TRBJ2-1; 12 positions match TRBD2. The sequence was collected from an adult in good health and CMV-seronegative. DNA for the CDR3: TGTGCCAGCAGCTTAGGACTAGCGGGAGTCGGGAAGCAGTTCTTC. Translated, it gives CASSLGLAGVGKQFF.